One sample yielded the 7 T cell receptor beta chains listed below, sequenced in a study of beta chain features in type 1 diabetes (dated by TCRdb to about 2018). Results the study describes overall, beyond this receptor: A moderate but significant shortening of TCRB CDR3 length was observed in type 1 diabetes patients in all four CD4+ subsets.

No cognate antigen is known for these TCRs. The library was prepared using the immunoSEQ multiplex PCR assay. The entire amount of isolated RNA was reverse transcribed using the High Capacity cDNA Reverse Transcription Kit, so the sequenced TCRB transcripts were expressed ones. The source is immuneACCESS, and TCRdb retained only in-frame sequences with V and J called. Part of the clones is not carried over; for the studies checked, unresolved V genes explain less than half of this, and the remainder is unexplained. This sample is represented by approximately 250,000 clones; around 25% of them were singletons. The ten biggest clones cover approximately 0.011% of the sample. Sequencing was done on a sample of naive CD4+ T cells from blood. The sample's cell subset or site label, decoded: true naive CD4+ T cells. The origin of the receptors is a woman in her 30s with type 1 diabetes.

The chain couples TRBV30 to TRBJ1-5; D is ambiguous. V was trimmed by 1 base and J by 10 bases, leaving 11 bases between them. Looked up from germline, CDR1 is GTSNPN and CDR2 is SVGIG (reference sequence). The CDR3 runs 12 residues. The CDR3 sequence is CAWSALSVPQHF. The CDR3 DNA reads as TGTGCCTGGAGTGCCCTTTCGGTACCCCAGCATTTT.

The chain's CDR3 is CASSVVTSGATGELFF. CDR3 in DNA: TGTGCCAGCAGCGTAGTCACTAGCGGGGCGACCGGGGAGCTGTTTTTT. The gene calls are TRBV9 and TRBJ2-2; 10 bases match TRBD2. V was clipped by 0 bases and J by 5 bases; unmatched bases: 4. The length of the CDR3 is 16 residues. The germline V gene encodes CDR1 SGDLS and CDR2 YYNGEE.

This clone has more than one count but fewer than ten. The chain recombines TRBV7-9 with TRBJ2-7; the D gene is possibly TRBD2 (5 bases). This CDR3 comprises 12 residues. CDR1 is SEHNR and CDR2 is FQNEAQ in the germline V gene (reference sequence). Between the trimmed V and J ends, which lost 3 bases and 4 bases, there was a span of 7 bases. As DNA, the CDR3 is TGTGCCAGCAGCTTCTCGGGATACGAGCAGTACTTC. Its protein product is CASSFSGYEQYF.

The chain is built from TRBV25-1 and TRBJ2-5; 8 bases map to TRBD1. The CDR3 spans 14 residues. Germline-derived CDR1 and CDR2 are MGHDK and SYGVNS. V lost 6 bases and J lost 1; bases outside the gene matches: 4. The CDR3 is CASREDRAQETQYF. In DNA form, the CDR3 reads TGTGCCAGCAGAGAGGACAGGGCCCAAGAGACCCAGTACTTC.

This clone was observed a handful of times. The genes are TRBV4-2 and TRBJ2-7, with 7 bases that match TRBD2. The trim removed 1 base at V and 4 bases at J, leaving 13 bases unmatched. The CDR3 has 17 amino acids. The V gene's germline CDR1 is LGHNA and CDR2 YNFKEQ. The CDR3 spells CASSQGSARDYLYEQYF. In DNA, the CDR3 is TGTGCCAGCAGCCAAGGTAGTGCCCGGGACTACCTATACGAGCAGTACTTC.

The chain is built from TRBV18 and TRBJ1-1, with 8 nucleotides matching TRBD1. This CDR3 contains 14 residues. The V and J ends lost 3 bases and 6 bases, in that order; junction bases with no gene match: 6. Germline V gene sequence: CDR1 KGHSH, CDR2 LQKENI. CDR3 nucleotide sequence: TGTGCCAGCTCACCGCCGGACAGGGCTCCTGAAGCTTTCTTT. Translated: CASSPPDRAPEAFF.

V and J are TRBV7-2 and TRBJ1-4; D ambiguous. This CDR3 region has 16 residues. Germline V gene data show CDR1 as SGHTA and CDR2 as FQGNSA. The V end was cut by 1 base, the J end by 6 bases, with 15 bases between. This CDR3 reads CASSLVYKPRDEKLFF. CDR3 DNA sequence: TGTGCCAGCAGCTTAGTGTACAAACCCCGGGATGAAAAACTGTTTTTT.